A single sample is the source of the 29 T cell receptor beta chains below, sequenced in a study of neurological immune-mediated disorders. TCRdb reprocessed the 5' RACE reads via MiXCR and lists one record per CDR3 protein. The sample consists of 30,000 to 40,000 distinct CDR3 sequences, 3% to 4% of them appearing once. Sequenced: PBMCs. All receptors come from a man younger than 40 with multiple sclerosis.

This clonotype was found many times. One end of the junction fails to match germline, which may point to a read error. The chain links TRBV7-7 to TRBJ2-3; no definite D call. The CDR3 covers 13 residues. CDR1 and CDR2 (germline): SSHAT, FNYEAQ (reference sequence). The CDR3 nucleotides read TGTGCTAGCAGCTTAGTCAGCACAGATACGCAGTATTTT. This sequence encodes CASSLVSTDTQYF. The variable domain in full, with the rest retrieved from reference TRBV7-7 and TRBJ2-3, is GAGVSQSPRYKVTKRGQDVTLRCDPISSHATLYWYQQALGQGPEFLTYFNYEAQPDKSGLPSDRFSAERPEGSISTLTIQRTEQRDSAMYRCASSLVSTDTQYFGPGTRLTVL.

The V call is TRBV4-3, the J call TRBJ1-2, with no clear D. Germline V lookup: CDR1 LGHNA, CDR2 YSLEER. Trimming took off 1 base at V and 0 bases at J, with 9 bases between the two ends. The CDR3 contains 15 residues. This CDR3 reads CASSQGRASNYGYTF. In DNA form, the CDR3 reads TGCGCCAGCAGCCAAGGGAGGGCCTCTAACTATGGCTACACCTTC.

Many counts were recorded for this clonotype. V gene TRBV7-2 combines with J gene TRBJ2-5; 10 nucleotides match TRBD1. The germline CDR1 and CDR2 sequences are SGHTA and FQGNSA. The CDR3 runs 15 residues. The junction had 3 bases not matched to a gene; V was cut back by 0 bases and J by 5 bases. The CDR3 loop is CASSLAGTGAETQYF. Written as DNA, the CDR3 is TGTGCCAGCAGCTTAGCGGGGACAGGGGCGGAGACCCAGTACTTC.

This clonotype occurred many times. Sequence at one end of the junction differs from germline and may be a read error. The rearrangement links TRBV7-7 to TRBJ1-1, with unresolved D. The CDR3 totals 13 residues. Germline V gives CDR1 SSHAT, CDR2 FNYEAQ (reference sequence). The CDR3 DNA reads as TGTGCTAGCAGCTCCCCGGGGATGGGTGAAGCTTTCTTT. Translation: CASSSPGMGEAFF.

This clonotype appeared many times. The chain couples TRBV5-1 to TRBJ1-1; weak D call: TRBD1 (5 bases). V lost 3 bases, J lost 0 bases, and 9 bases lay in between. Germline V gene data show CDR1 as SGHRS and CDR2 as YFSETQ. This CDR3 has 14 residues. The CDR3 spells CASSSGLMNTEAFF. The CDR3, as DNA: TGCGCCAGCAGCTCGGGGCTAATGAACACTGAAGCTTTCTTT.

V usage is TRBV7-2 and J usage is TRBJ2-1; 15 nucleotides align to TRBD2. The CDR3 has 17 amino acids. Germline trimming cut 0 bases from V and 8 bases from J; bases unmatched to any gene: 5. Per germline, CDR1 SGHTA and CDR2 FQGNSA. The CDR3 DNA reads TGTGCCAGCAGCTTAGCCGGACTAGCGGGGGGGAGTGATGAGCAGTTCTTC. This encodes CASSLAGLAGGSDEQFF.

This clonotype has only a few counts. The rearrangement links TRBV21-1 to TRBJ1-6. TRBV21-1 is termed a pseudogene. There are 13 residues in the CDR3. The CDR3 sequence: CASSLTGNSPLQF. The CDR3 nucleotides read TGTGCCAGCAGCCTAACGGGGAATTCACCCCTCCAATTT.

This clonotype was counted a few times. A single base separates this from a much larger clone, so it may be a read error. The V gene is TRBV5-6, the J gene TRBJ2-3; 11 bases are a match to TRBD1. In germline, CDR1 is SGHDT, CDR2 YYEEEE. The CDR3 has 17 residues. The V segment lost 4 bases and the J segment 2 bases; nucleotides outside the gene matches: 9. CDR3 protein: CASSPGTGGIITDTQYF. Written as DNA, the CDR3 is TGTGCCAGCAGCCCCGGGACAGGGGGGATAATCACAGATACGCAGTATTTT.

This clonotype was observed at least ten times. As DNA, the CDR3 is TGTGCCAGCAGCGACTTACTGGGAATCTACGAGCAGTACTTC. This encodes CASSDLLGIYEQYF. V gene TRBV9 combines with J gene TRBJ2-7; D gene uncertain. The V end was cut by 3 bases, the J end by 3 bases, with 13 bases between. The CDR3 loop spans 14 amino acids. CDR1 and CDR2 from the germline V gene are SGDLS and YYNGEE.

Comments on this clonotype: A much larger clonotype is one base distant, so this may be a read error. The rearrangement links TRBV7-6 to TRBJ2-7; maybe TRBD2 (5 bases). The CDR3 extends over 15 amino acids. Deletions cut 6 bases from V and 7 bases from J, with 22 bases between. In germline, CDR1 is SGHVS, CDR2 FNYEAQ. The CDR3 nucleotides read TGTGCCAGCAGTTCGGCAACTAGGACCCCCAGGGAGCAGTACTTC. Its protein product is CASSSATRTPREQYF.

The chain couples TRBV5-1 to TRBJ1-4, with TRBD1 matching over 8 bases. Looked up from germline, CDR1 is SGHRS and CDR2 is YFSETQ. Trimming removed 8 bases from V and 3 bases from J; junction bases left unmatched: 6. This CDR3 contains 14 residues. CDR3 residues: CASSGGRSNEKLFF. In nucleotides, the CDR3 is TGCGCCAGTTCAGGGGGCAGGTCTAATGAAAAACTGTTTTTT.

This clonotype was observed at least ten times. CDR3 DNA sequence: TGTGCCAGCAGTTTGACACTCGGGGGCCATCAGCCCCAGCATTTT. Its translation is CASSLTLGGHQPQHF. V usage is TRBV27 and J usage is TRBJ1-5; TRBD1 is a possible D gene (6 bases). Germline CDR1 reads MNHEY; CDR2 reads SMNVEV (reference sequence). The length of the CDR3 is 15 residues. Trimming shortened V by 3 bases and J by 5 bases, and 14 bases separated the two germline ends.

This clonotype was observed many times. The chain combines TRBV20-1 with TRBJ2-5, with D possibly being TRBD1 (5 bases). Trimming pared 6 bases from V and 1 base from J, leaving 9 bases between. Germline CDR1 and CDR2: DFQATT and SNEGSKA (reference sequence). The CDR3 spans 12 residues. CDR3 sequence (DNA): TGCAGTGCCCCGACAGTCCAAGAGACCCAGTACTTC. Amino acids: CSAPTVQETQYF.

The sample holds many counts of this clonotype. One junction end disagrees with the germline gene, perhaps due to a read error. The rearrangement links TRBV7-7 to TRBJ2-1; D ambiguous. Germline-derived CDR1 and CDR2 are SSHAT and FNYEAQ (reference sequence). The CDR3 spans 14 residues. The CDR3 coding sequence is TGTGCTAGCAGCTTAAATTTACGGTACAATGAGCAGTTCTTC. Its protein is CASSLNLRYNEQFF.

This clonotype appeared many times. The chain links TRBV6-5 to TRBJ2-5, with D perhaps given as TRBD1 or TRBD2 (5 bases each). The CDR3 loop spans 17 amino acids. Trimming shortened V by 5 bases and J by 1 base, and 20 bases separated the two germline ends. Germline V gives CDR1 MNHEY, CDR2 SVGAGI. The CDR3 sequence: CASSPMRGERFQETQYF. The CDR3 DNA is TGTGCCAGCAGTCCCATGAGGGGTGAGCGTTTCCAAGAGACCCAGTACTTC.

Ten or more counts support this clonotype. The rearrangement uses TRBV9 and TRBJ1-1, with a weak D call TRBD1 (5 bases). The CDR3 is 12 residues long. The germline V gene encodes CDR1 SGDLS and CDR2 YYNGEE. Trimming took off 9 bases at V and 4 bases at J, with 13 bases between the two ends. CDR3 nucleotides: TGTGCCACCTCACCGGGGGGCACTGAAGCTTTCTTT. Its translation: CATSPGGTEAFF.

This clonotype was picked up many times. This chain connects TRBV12-3 or TRBV12-4 to TRBJ1-1, with D possibly TRBD1 on 5 matching bases. This CDR3 region has 11 residues. V lost 5 bases to trimming and J lost 10 bases, with 11 bases between them. CDR3 region: CASSPRGIAFF. The CDR3 nucleotides read TGTGCCAGCAGTCCGAGGGGCATAGCTTTCTTT.

This chain uses TRBV20-1 with TRBJ1-4; D remains ambiguous. Trimming took 6 bases from V and 4 from J, leaving 15 bases between them. The CDR3 is 14 residues long. Germline V gene data show CDR1 as DFQATT and CDR2 as SNEGSKA (reference sequence). The CDR3 DNA reads as TGCAGTGCGCCTAGAGAGGGCGGTAATGAAAAACTGTTTTTT. This codes for CSAPREGGNEKLFF.

This clonotype was counted many times. The rearrangement uses TRBV20-1 and TRBJ2-5; 10 nucleotides align to TRBD2. The V segment lost 3 bases and the J segment 9 bases; nucleotides outside the gene matches: 10. The CDR3 runs 14 residues. Germline lookup yields CDR1 DFQATT and CDR2 SNEGSKA (reference sequence). The DNA of the CDR3 is TGCAGTGCTAGGACCGGGACTAGCGAGGGGTCCCAGTACTTC. Residues: CSARTGTSEGSQYF.

Of note for this clonotype: Germline is not matched at one junction end, which may reflect a read error. The chain is built from TRBV20-1 and TRBJ1-5, with D possibly being TRBD1 (5 bases). The CDR3 has 14 amino acids. Germline CDR1 and CDR2: DFQATT and SNEGSKA (reference sequence). CDR3 region: CSASGAGFYQPQNF. The CDR3 DNA reads as TGCAGTGCTAGTGGGGCAGGGTTCTATCAGCCCCAGAATTTT.

V gene TRBV3-1 combines with J gene TRBJ2-3; a weak D match, TRBD2 (7 bases). The CDR3 runs to 17 residues. Germline CDR1 and CDR2: LGHDT and YNNKEL (reference sequence). The V gene lost 3 bases and the J gene lost 1 base, with 17 bases spanning the gap. The CDR3, as DNA: TGTGCCAGCAGCCACGGGGGGCAGGGTCTGCGCACAGATACGCAGTATTTT. Its protein is CASSHGGQGLRTDTQYF.

The V and J genes are TRBV24-1 and TRBJ1-5; no definite D call. This CDR3 spans 12 amino acids. From germline, CDR1 is KGHDR and CDR2 SFDVKD. V was clipped by 3 bases and J by 7 bases, with 6 bases between them. In nucleotides, the CDR3 is TGTGCCACCAGTGATACACTACAGCCCCAGCATTTT. It is translated as CATSDTLQPQHF.

This clonotype was seen ten or more times. V gene TRBV20-1 combines with J gene TRBJ2-1; 12 bases are shared with TRBD2. With V trimmed by 4 bases and J by 4 bases, 5 bases remained unmatched. The V gene's germline CDR1 is DFQATT and CDR2 SNEGSKA (reference sequence). The CDR3 is 15 residues long. The CDR3 spells CSATPGLAGYNEQFF. CDR3 bases: TGCAGTGCTACTCCGGGACTAGCGGGTTACAATGAGCAGTTCTTC.

This clonotype was counted at least ten times. The chain has TRBV10-3 and TRBJ2-1; 11 bases line up with TRBD2. CDR3 length equals 15 residues. Unmatched junction bases numbered 6, after V lost 4 bases and J lost 7 bases. Germline V CDR1 and CDR2: ENHRY, SYGVKD. The CDR3 DNA reads as TGTGCCATCAGTGGCCCTAGCGGGGGGCGAAATGAGCAGTTCTTC. This encodes CAISGPSGGRNEQFF.

The chain combines TRBV18 with TRBJ1-1, with TRBD1 identical over 9 bases. V shed 8 bases, J shed 1 base, and the junction held 2 bases outside the gene matches. The germline V gene encodes CDR1 KGHSH and CDR2 LQKENI. The CDR3 runs to 13 residues. The CDR3, as DNA: TGTGCCAGCCGGACAGGGGAGAACACTGAAGCTTTCTTT. Translating it yields CASRTGENTEAFF.

The chain combines TRBV14 with TRBJ2-3, with D unresolved. Germline V gives CDR1 SGHDN, CDR2 FVKESK. The CDR3 runs to 15 residues. V shed 6 bases and J shed 0 bases, with 13 bases lying between them. CDR3 sequence: CASSLFRASTDTQYF. The CDR3 nucleotides read TGTGCCAGCAGTCTTTTCCGGGCGAGCACAGATACGCAGTATTTT.

This clonotype has at least ten counts. The chain has TRBV29-1 and TRBJ2-1, with D perhaps matching TRBD1 (5 bases). The CDR3 has 12 residues. V was pared by 7 bases and J by 6 bases, with 13 bases between. CDR1 SQVTM and CDR2 ANQGSEA come from the germline V gene. CDR3 region: CSGGPQGNEQFF. The CDR3 DNA follows: TGCAGCGGGGGCCCTCAAGGCAATGAGCAGTTCTTC.

This clonotype appeared many times. This chain connects TRBV12-3 or TRBV12-4 to TRBJ1-5, with 8 bases lining up with TRBD1. CDR3 length equals 13 residues. After removal of 5 bases from V and 7 bases from J, the junction contained 4 bases not matched to a gene. The CDR3 loop is CASSEQGGQPQHF. CDR3 nucleotide sequence: TGTGCCAGCAGTGAACAGGGGGGCCAGCCCCAGCATTTT.

Many counts were recorded for this clonotype. This rearrangement joins TRBV4-1 to TRBJ1-6, with TRBD1 matching over 7 bases. Trimming removed 3 bases from V and 8 bases from J; junction bases left unmatched: 4. The CDR3 totals 14 residues. Germline V gene lookup returns CDR1 MGHRA and CDR2 YSYEKL. CDR3 nucleotide sequence: TGCGCCAGCAGCCAGTCGACAGGGCATTCACCCCTCCACTTT. Protein: CASSQSTGHSPLHF.